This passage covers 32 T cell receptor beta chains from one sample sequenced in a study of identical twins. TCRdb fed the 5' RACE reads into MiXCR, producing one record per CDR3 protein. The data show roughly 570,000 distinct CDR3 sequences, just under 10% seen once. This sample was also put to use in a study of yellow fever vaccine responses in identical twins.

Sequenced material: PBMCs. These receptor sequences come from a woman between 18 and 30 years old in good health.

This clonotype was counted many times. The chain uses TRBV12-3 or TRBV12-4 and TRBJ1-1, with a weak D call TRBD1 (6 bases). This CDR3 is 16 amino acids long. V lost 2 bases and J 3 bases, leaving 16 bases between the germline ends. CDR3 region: CASSLLVGPGDTEAFF. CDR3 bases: TGTGCCAGCAGTTTACTTGTCGGTCCAGGGGACACTGAAGCTTTCTTT.

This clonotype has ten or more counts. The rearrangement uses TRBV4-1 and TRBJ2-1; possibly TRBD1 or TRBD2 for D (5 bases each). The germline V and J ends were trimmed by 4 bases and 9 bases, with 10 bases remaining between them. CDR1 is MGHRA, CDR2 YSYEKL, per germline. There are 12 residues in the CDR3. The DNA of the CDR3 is TGCGCCAGCAGCCTATTGGGGGTTGAGCAGTTCTTC. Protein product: CASSLLGVEQFF.

The CDR3 coding sequence is TGTGCCAGCCGCCCACAGGGCCTATATGGCTACACCTTC. This sequence encodes CASRPQGLYGYTF. This chain joins TRBV6-1 and TRBJ1-2; D perhaps matches TRBD1 (6 bases). The V gene lost 8 bases and the J gene lost 5 bases, with 15 bases spanning the gap. This CDR3 is 13 amino acids long. In germline, CDR1 is MNHNS, CDR2 SASEGT.

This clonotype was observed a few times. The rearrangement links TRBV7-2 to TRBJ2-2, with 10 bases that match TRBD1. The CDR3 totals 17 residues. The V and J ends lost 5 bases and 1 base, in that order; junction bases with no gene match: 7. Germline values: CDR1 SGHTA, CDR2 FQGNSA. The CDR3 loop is CASSQRRDRGNTGELFF. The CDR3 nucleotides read TGTGCCAGCAGCCAAAGGAGGGACAGGGGGAACACCGGGGAGCTGTTTTTT.

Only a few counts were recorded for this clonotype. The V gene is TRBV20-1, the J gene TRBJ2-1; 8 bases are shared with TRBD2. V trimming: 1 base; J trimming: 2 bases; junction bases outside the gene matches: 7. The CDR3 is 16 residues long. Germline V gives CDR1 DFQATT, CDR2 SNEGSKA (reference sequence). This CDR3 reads CSARVVTGLAYNEQFF. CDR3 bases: TGCAGTGCTAGAGTGGTTACGGGACTAGCCTACAATGAGCAGTTCTTC.

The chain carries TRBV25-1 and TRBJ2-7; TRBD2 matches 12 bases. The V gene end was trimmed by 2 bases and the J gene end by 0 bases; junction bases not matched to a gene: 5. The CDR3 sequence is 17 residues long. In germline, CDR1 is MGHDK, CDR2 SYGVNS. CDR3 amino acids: CASSEQPGLAGSYEQYF. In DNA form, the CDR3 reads TGTGCCAGCAGTGAACAACCGGGACTAGCGGGCTCCTACGAGCAGTACTTC.

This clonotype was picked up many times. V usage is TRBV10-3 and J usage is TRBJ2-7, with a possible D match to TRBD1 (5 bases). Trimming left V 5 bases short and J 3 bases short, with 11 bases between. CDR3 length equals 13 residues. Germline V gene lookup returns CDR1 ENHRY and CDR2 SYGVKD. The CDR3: CAISTTENYEQYF. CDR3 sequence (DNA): TGTGCCATCAGTACGACAGAAAACTACGAGCAGTACTTC.

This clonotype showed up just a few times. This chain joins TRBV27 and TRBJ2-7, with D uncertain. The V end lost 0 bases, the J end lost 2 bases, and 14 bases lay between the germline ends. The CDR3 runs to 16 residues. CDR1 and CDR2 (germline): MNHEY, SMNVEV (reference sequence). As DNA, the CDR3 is TGTGCCAGCAGTTTATCGGGTCTAGGCCTGGCCTACGAGCAGTACTTC. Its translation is CASSLSGLGLAYEQYF.

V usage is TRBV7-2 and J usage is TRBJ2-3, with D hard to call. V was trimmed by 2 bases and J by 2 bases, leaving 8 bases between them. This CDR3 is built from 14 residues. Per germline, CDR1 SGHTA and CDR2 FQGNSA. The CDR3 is CASSLFGITDTQYF. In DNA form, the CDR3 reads TGTGCCAGCAGCTTATTTGGGATCACAGATACGCAGTATTTT. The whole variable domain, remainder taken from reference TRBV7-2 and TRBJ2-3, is GAGVSQSPSNKVTEKGKDVELRCDPISGHTALYWYRQSLGQGLEFLIYFQGNSAPDKSGLPSDRFSAERTGGSVSTLTIQRTQQEDSAVYLCASSLFGITDTQYFGPGTRLTVL.

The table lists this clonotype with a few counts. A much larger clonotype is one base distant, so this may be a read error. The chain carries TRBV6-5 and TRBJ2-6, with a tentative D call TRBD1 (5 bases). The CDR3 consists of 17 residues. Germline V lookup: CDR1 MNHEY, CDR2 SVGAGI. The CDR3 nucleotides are TGTGCCAGCAGTTTCATGGCCGTTAGCTCTGGGGCCCACGTCCTGACTTTC. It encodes CASSFMAVSSGAHVLTF.

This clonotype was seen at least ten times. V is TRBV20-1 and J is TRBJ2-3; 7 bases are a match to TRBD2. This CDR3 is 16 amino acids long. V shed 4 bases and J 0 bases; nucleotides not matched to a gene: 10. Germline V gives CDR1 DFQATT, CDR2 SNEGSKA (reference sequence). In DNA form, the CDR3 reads TGCAGTGCTAAGATCCGCGGGAGACGAAGCACAGATACGCAGTATTTT. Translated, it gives CSAKIRGRRSTDTQYF.

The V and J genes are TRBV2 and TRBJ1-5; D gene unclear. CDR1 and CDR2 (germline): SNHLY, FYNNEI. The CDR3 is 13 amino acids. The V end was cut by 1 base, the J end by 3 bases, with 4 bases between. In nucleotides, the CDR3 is TGTGCCAGCAGTGAAGTTGTCAATCAGCCCCAGCATTTT. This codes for CASSEVVNQPQHF.

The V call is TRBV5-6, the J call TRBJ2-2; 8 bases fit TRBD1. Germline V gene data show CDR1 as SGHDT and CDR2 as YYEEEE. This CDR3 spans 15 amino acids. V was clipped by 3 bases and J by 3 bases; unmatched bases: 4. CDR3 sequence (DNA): TGTGCCAGCAGCTCAGGGGGCTTGTACACCGGGGAGCTGTTTTTT. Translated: CASSSGGLYTGELFF. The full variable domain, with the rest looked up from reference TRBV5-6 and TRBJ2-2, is DAGVTQSPTHLIKTRGQQVTLRCSPKSGHDTVSWYQQALGQGPQFIFQYYEEEERQRGNFPDRFSGHQFPNYSSELNVNALLLGDSALYLCASSSGGLYTGELFFGEGSRLTVL.

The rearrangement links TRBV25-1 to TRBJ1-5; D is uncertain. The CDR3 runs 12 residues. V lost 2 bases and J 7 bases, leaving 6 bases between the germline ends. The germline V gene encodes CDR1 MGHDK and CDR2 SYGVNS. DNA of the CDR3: TGTGCCAGCAGTGAAGGAATCCAGCCCCAGCATTTT. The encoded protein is CASSEGIQPQHF.

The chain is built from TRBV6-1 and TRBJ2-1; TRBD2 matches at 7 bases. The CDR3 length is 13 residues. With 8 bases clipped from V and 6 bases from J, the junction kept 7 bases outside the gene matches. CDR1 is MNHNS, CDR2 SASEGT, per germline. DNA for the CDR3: TGTGCCAGCCCAGCGGGACGACCCAATGAGCAGTTCTTC. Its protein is CASPAGRPNEQFF.

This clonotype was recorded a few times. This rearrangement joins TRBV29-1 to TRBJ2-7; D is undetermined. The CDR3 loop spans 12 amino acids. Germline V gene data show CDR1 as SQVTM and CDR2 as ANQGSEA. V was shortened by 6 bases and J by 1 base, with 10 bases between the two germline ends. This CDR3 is CSVKKKSYEQYF. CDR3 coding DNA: TGCAGCGTCAAGAAGAAGTCCTACGAGCAGTACTTC.

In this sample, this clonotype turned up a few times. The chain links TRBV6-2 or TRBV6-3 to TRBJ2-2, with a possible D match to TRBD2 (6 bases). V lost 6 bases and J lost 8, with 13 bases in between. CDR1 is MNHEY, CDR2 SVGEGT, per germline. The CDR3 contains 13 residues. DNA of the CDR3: TGTGCCAGCAGCCGTCCGGGGGTGGGGGAGCTGTTTTTT. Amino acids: CASSRPGVGELFF.

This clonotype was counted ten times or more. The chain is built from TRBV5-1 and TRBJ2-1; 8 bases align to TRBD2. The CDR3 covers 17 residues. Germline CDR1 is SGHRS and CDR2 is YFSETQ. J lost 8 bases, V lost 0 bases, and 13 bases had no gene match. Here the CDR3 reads CASSLGLAGLRIHEQFF. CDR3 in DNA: TGCGCCAGCAGCTTGGGGCTAGCGGGCCTAAGGATCCATGAGCAGTTCTTC.

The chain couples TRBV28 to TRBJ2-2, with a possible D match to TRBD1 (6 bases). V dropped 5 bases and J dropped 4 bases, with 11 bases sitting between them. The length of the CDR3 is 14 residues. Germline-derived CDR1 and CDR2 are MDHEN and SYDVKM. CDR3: CASSTTGPTGELFF. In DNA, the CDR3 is TGTGCCAGCAGTACCACAGGGCCCACCGGGGAGCTGTTTTTT.

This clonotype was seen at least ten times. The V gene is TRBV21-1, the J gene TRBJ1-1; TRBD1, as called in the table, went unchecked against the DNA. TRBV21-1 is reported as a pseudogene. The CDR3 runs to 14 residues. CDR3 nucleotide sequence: TGTGCCAGCAGCAAAAGGGGGATGAACACTGAAGCTTTCTTT. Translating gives CASSKRGMNTEAFF.

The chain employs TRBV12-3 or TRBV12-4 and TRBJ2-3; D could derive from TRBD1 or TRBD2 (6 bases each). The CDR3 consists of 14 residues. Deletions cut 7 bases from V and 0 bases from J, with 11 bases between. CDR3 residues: CASTPGGSTDTQYF. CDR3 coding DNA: TGTGCCAGCACCCCCGGGGGCAGCACAGATACGCAGTATTTT.

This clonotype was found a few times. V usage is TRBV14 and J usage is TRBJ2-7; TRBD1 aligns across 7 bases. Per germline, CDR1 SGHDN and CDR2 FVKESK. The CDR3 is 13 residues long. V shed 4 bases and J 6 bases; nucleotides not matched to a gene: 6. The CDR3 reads CASSLRDSSEQYF. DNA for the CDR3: TGTGCCAGCAGCCTCCGGGACAGTTCCGAGCAGTACTTC. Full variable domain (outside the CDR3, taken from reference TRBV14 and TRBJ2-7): EAGVTQFPSHSVIEKGQTVTLRCDPISGHDNLYWYRRVMGKEIKFLLHFVKESKQDESGMPNNRFLAERTGGTYSTLKVQPAELEDSGVYFCASSLRDSSEQYFGPGTRLTVT.

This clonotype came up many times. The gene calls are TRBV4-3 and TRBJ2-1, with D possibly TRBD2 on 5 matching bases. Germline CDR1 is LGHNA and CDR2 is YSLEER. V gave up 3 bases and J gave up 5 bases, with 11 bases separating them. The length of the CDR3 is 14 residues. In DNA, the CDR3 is TGCGCCAGCAGCCACGAACTAGGAAACAATGAGCAGTTCTTC. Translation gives CASSHELGNNEQFF.

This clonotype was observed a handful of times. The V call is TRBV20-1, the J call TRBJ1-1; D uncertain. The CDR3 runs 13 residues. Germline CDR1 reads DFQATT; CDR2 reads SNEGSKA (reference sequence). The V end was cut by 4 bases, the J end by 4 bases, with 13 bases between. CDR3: CSANGRRVTEAFF. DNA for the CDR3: TGCAGTGCTAACGGTAGAAGGGTCACTGAAGCTTTCTTT.

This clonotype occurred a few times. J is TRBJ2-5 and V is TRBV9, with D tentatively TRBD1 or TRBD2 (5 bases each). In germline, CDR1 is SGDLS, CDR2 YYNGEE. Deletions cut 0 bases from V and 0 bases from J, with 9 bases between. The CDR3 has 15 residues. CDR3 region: CASSVVPGHQETQYF. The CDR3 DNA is TGTGCCAGCAGCGTAGTCCCGGGACACCAAGAGACCCAGTACTTC.

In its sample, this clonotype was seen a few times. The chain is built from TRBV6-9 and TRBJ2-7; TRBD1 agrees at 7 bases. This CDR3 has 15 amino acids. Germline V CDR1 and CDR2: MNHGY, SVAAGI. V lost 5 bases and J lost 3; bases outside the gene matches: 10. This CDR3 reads CASSPKDRWYYEQYF. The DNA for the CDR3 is TGTGCCAGCAGTCCAAAGGACAGGTGGTACTACGAGCAGTACTTC.

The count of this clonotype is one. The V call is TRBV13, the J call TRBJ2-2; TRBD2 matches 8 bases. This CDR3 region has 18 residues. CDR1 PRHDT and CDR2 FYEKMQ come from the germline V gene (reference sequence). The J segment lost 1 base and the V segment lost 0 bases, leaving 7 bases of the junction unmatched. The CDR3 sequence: CASSLGLSGRVNTGELFF. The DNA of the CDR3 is TGTGCCAGCAGCTTAGGTCTATCCGGGAGGGTGAACACCGGGGAGCTGTTTTTT.

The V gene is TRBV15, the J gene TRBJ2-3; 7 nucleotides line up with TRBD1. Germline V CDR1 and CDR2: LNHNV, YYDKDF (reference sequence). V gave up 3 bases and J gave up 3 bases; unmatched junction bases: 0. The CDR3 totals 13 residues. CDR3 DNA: TGTGCCACCAGCAGGGACAGGACAGATACGCAGTATTTT. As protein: CATSRDRTDTQYF.

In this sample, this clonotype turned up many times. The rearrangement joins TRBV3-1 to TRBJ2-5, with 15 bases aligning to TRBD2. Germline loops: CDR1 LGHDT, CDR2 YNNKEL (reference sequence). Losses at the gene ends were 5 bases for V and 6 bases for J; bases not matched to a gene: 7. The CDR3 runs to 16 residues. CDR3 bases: TGTGCCAGCAGCGGACTTGGGACTAGCGGGGGGAAGACCCAGTACTTC. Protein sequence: CASSGLGTSGGKTQYF.

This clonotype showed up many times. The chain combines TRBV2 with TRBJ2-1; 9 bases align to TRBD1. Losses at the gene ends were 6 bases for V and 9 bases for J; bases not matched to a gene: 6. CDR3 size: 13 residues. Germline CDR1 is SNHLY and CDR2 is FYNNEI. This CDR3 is CASRTGGGGEQFF. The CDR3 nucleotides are TGTGCCAGCAGGACAGGGGGGGGAGGTGAGCAGTTCTTC.

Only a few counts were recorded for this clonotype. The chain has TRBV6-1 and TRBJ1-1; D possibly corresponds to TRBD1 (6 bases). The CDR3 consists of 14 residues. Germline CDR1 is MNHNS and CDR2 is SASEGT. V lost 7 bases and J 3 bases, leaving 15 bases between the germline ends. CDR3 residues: CASIVTGFDTEAFF. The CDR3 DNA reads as TGTGCCAGCATAGTGACAGGATTTGACACTGAAGCTTTCTTT.

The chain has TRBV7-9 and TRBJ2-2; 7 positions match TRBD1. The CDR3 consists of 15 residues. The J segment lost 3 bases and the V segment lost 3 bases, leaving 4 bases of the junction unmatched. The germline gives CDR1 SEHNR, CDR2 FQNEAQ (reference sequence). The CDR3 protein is CASSFGQAYTGELFF. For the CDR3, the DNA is TGTGCCAGCAGCTTCGGACAGGCCTACACCGGGGAGCTGTTTTTT.